The 31 T cell receptor beta chains below all came from one sample that was sequenced in a study of blood T cell repertoires in COVID-19. Measured with immunoSEQ multiplex PCR; TCRdb has only the in-frame clones, and not every one. The table shows hundreds of thousands of clones, with around 87% occurring only once. Sequencing used PBMCs or T cells enriched from blood (not recorded which). Source of these receptors: a man aged 25 to 40 who had recovered from COVID-19.

This sequence joins TRBV3-1 (or the pseudogene TRBV3-2) and TRBJ2-7; 7 bases line up with TRBD2. The CDR3 is made up of 15 amino acids. Germline CDR1 and CDR2: LGHDT and YNNKEL (reference sequence). The V and J ends lost 0 bases and 0 bases, in that order; junction bases with no gene match: 2. For the CDR3, the DNA is TGTGCCAGCAGCCAAGAACTAGCGACCTCCTACGAGCAGTACTTC. This codes for CASSQELATSYEQYF.

The table lists this clone with a count of one. V is TRBV7-3 and J is TRBJ2-1, with a weak D call TRBD2 (6 bases). In germline, CDR1 is SGHTA, CDR2 FQGTGA. This CDR3 has 17 residues. The ends were cut back, 1 base at V and 4 bases at J, with 17 bases in the middle. The CDR3 protein is CASSLRAGSGGYNEQFF. In DNA form, the CDR3 reads TGTGCCAGCAGCTTAAGAGCCGGGAGTGGGGGATACAATGAGCAGTTCTTC.

This sequence joins TRBV7-9 and TRBJ1-5; possibly TRBD1 for D (5 bases). The V and J ends lost 0 bases and 6 bases respectively, with 12 bases between them. The CDR3 runs to 15 residues. Per germline, CDR1 SEHNR and CDR2 FQNEAQ (reference sequence). CDR3 residues: CASSLAGGGSQPQHF. The CDR3 coding sequence is TGTGCCAGCAGCTTAGCGGGCGGGGGAAGTCAGCCCCAGCATTTT.

The V and J genes are TRBV29-1 and TRBJ1-1; 7 bases are shared with TRBD1. Germline V lookup: CDR1 SQVTM, CDR2 ANQGSEA. J was trimmed by 2 bases and V by 6 bases; bases with no gene match: 12. This CDR3 is 15 amino acids long. CDR3: CSVDNFGTVNTEAFF. The CDR3 DNA is TGCAGCGTGGACAACTTCGGGACAGTTAACACTGAAGCTTTCTTT.

The rearrangement joins TRBV12-3 or TRBV12-4 to TRBJ1-5; D is perhaps TRBD1 (5 bases). This CDR3 comprises 13 residues. The V and J ends lost 7 bases and 2 bases respectively, with 9 bases between them. The CDR3 nucleotides read TGTGCCAGCATCCCGGGGGGCAATCAGCCCCAGCATTTT. Encoded protein: CASIPGGNQPQHF.

The rearrangement joins TRBV18 to TRBJ2-7, with a possible D match to TRBD1 (6 bases). CDR1 KGHSH and CDR2 LQKENI come from the germline V gene. CDR3 length: 14 residues. V dropped 4 bases and J dropped 3 bases, with 13 bases sitting between them. The CDR3: CASSQGHVFYEQYF. The CDR3, as DNA: TGTGCCAGCTCACAGGGACACGTGTTCTACGAGCAGTACTTC.

The gene calls are TRBV11-2 and TRBJ2-7; TRBD2 matches at 13 bases. CDR3 length: 15 amino acids. CDR1 and CDR2 (germline): SGHAT, FQNNGV. V gave up 3 bases and J gave up 2 bases; unmatched junction bases: 1. This CDR3 reads CASSLTSGGTYEQYF. The CDR3 DNA sequence: TGTGCCAGCAGCTTGACTAGCGGGGGGACCTACGAGCAGTACTTC.

V and J are TRBV7-9 and TRBJ2-1; D is unclear. Germline CDR1 SEHNR, CDR2 FQNEAQ (reference sequence). This CDR3 has 17 residues. Trimming removed 1 base from V and 5 bases from J, with 18 bases in between. The CDR3, as DNA: TGTGCCAGCAGCTTAGGCGGCGGCACGGTCAACAACAATGAGCAGTTCTTC. Protein: CASSLGGGTVNNNEQFF.

The genes are TRBV14 and TRBJ1-2, with TRBD1 as a possible D gene (6 bases). The ends were cut back, 5 bases at V and 5 bases at J, with 15 bases in the middle. The germline CDR1 and CDR2 sequences are SGHDN and FVKESK. The CDR3 runs 14 residues. CDR3 nucleotides: TGTGCCAGCAGCTCCAGGGGTGTGGGGTATGGCTACACCTTC. Its protein product is CASSSRGVGYGYTF.

V gene TRBV28 combines with J gene TRBJ2-7; 8 bases are a match to TRBD2. V dropped 3 bases and J dropped 6; count of bases not matched to a gene: 4. CDR1 is MDHEN, CDR2 SYDVKM, per germline. The length of the CDR3 is 13 residues. CDR3 bases: TGTGCCAGCAGTTTGCCAGCGGGAGCCGAGCAGTACTTC. Its protein product is CASSLPAGAEQYF.

The chain recombines TRBV6-5 with TRBJ2-7; a weak D match, TRBD2 (6 bases). Trimming took 7 bases from V and 2 from J, leaving 15 bases between them. CDR1 and CDR2 (germline): MNHEY, SVGAGI. This CDR3 has 14 amino acids. The CDR3 coding sequence is TGTGCCAGCACCCGCAGCGGGCAGACCTACGAGCAGTACTTC. The encoded protein is CASTRSGQTYEQYF.

V and J are TRBV27 and TRBJ1-2, with 7 nucleotides matching TRBD1. Germline-derived CDR1 and CDR2 are MNHEY and SMNVEV (reference sequence). CDR3 length: 15 residues. J lost 7 bases, V lost 7 bases, and 15 bases had no gene match. The CDR3 loop reads CASTLNSDRVGGYTF. The CDR3 DNA reads as TGTGCCAGCACCCTTAACTCAGACAGGGTTGGTGGCTACACCTTC.

This chain uses TRBV12-3 or TRBV12-4 with TRBJ1-1; D might be TRBD1 (5 bases). The CDR3 is 13 residues long. Trimming removed 3 bases at V and 5 bases at J, with 10 bases between. CDR3 protein: CASSFQGGTEAFF. CDR3 nucleotide sequence: TGTGCCAGCAGTTTTCAGGGAGGGACTGAAGCTTTCTTT.

This chain joins TRBV28 and TRBJ1-4; 8 bases line up with TRBD1. The CDR3 extends over 14 amino acids. Trimming at V came to 6 bases and at J to 7 bases, leaving 7 bases not matched to a gene. The V gene's germline CDR1 is MDHEN and CDR2 SYDVKM. CDR3 sequence (DNA): TGTGCCAGCAGGACGACAGGGGAGGGTGAAAAACTGTTTTTT. Its protein product is CASRTTGEGEKLFF. Drawing the rest from reference TRBV28 and TRBJ1-4, the complete variable domain is DVKVTQSSRYLVKRTGEKVFLECVQDMDHENMFWYRQDPGLGLRLIYFSYDVKMKEKGDIPEGYSVSREKKERFSLILESASTNQTSMYLCASRTTGEGEKLFFGSGTQLSVL.

Here the CDR3 reads CASSELGGPQGNTIYF. DNA for the CDR3: TGTGCCAGCAGTGAGCTGGGGGGGCCTCAGGGAAACACCATATATTTT. This chain uses TRBV6-1 with TRBJ1-3, with D perhaps matching TRBD1 (6 bases). The CDR3 spans 16 residues. CDR1 and CDR2 (germline): MNHNS, SASEGT. The V end was cut by 3 bases, the J end by 4 bases, with 16 bases between.

This clone was seen more than once but under ten times. J is TRBJ2-7 and V is TRBV28, with D perhaps matching TRBD2 (5 bases). V lost 0 bases to trimming and J lost 7 bases, with 7 bases between them. This CDR3 spans 12 amino acids. CDR1 MDHEN and CDR2 SYDVKM come from the germline V gene. CDR3 nucleotides: TGTGCCAGCAGTTTATGGTCGGGAGAGCAGTACTTC. The encoded protein is CASSLWSGEQYF.

V and J are TRBV4-1 and TRBJ2-3; 9 positions agree with TRBD2. The CDR3 sequence is 14 residues long. V was clipped by 1 base and J by 5 bases; unmatched bases: 1. Germline V CDR1 and CDR2: MGHRA, YSYEKL. CDR3 coding DNA: TGCGCCAGCAGCCAAGGTAGCGGGAGAGATACGCAGTATTTT. Translated: CASSQGSGRDTQYF.

V gene TRBV28 combines with J gene TRBJ1-5; D uncertain. Trimming took off 2 bases at V and 9 bases at J, with 11 bases between the two ends. The length of the CDR3 is 13 residues. CDR1 MDHEN and CDR2 SYDVKM come from the germline V gene. CDR3 sequence (DNA): TGTGCCAGCAGTTTAGGCACAATACGGCCCCAGCATTTT. Protein sequence: CASSLGTIRPQHF. Combining the CDR3 with reference TRBV28 and TRBJ1-5 gives the whole variable domain DVKVTQSSRYLVKRTGEKVFLECVQDMDHENMFWYRQDPGLGLRLIYFSYDVKMKEKGDIPEGYSVSREKKERFSLILESASTNQTSMYLCASSLGTIRPQHFGDGTRLSIL.

The chain is built from TRBV30 and TRBJ1-5, with D perhaps matching TRBD1 (6 bases). The CDR3 is made up of 14 amino acids. With 0 bases removed from V and 3 bases from J, the gap between germline ends came to 9 bases. Germline V CDR1 and CDR2: GTSNPN, SVGIG (reference sequence). The CDR3 bases are TGTGCCTGGAGTGTTACAGGGTACAATCAGCCCCAGCATTTT. It is translated as CAWSVTGYNQPQHF.

The chain employs TRBV7-9 and TRBJ1-5; D is uncertain. Germline assignment: CDR1 SEHNR and CDR2 FQNEAQ (reference sequence). The CDR3 spans 13 residues. Trimming removed 4 bases at V and 4 bases at J, with 8 bases between. CDR3 coding DNA: TGTGCCAGCAGCTCGTACGGGAATCAGCCCCAGCATTTT. It specifies CASSSYGNQPQHF.

The chain carries TRBV2 and TRBJ2-1, with D possibly being TRBD1 (6 bases). Trimming shortened V by 2 bases and J by 7 bases, and 12 bases separated the two germline ends. CDR1 and CDR2 (germline): SNHLY, FYNNEI. This CDR3 spans 14 amino acids. CDR3 bases: TGTGCCAGCAGTGAAAAAACAGGGTTTAATGAGCAGTTCTTC. As protein: CASSEKTGFNEQFF.

The gene calls are TRBV28 and TRBJ2-7; D is unresolved. The V gene's germline CDR1 is MDHEN and CDR2 SYDVKM. The V end lost 7 bases, the J end lost 3 bases, and 16 bases lay between the germline ends. This CDR3 has 14 residues. CDR3 sequence: CASNRLVKNYEQYF. The CDR3 bases are TGTGCCAGCAACCGCCTAGTCAAAAACTACGAGCAGTACTTC.

J is TRBJ2-7 and V is TRBV11-1; D is possibly TRBD1 (7 bases). This CDR3 is built from 14 residues. The germline CDR1 and CDR2 sequences are SGHAT and FQDESV (reference sequence). V was cut by 5 bases and J by 3 bases, with 14 bases left in between. The DNA for the CDR3 is TGTGCCAGCAGCCAGGGGGGCGACTACTACGAGCAGTACTTC. Translated, it gives CASSQGGDYYEQYF.

J is TRBJ1-6 and V is TRBV10-1; 8 bases are a match to TRBD1. Germline V gene data show CDR1 as WNHNN and CDR2 as SYGVQD (reference sequence). The CDR3 is made up of 15 amino acids. V trimming: 0 bases; J trimming: 7 bases; junction bases outside the gene matches: 2. The CDR3 region is CASSESTGGNSPLHF. Written as DNA, the CDR3 is TGCGCCAGCAGTGAGTCAACAGGGGGAAATTCACCCCTCCACTTT.

Remarks on this clone: With a much larger clone just one base away, this may be a read error. The sample carries other DNA sequences with the same CDR3. This chain joins TRBV2 and TRBJ2-2, with TRBD2 matching over 11 bases. CDR3 length: 15 residues. Germline CDR1 and CDR2: SNHLY and FYNNEI. V shed 6 bases and J 6 bases; nucleotides not matched to a gene: 6. As DNA, the CDR3 is TGTGCCAGCAGGATAGCGGGAGGGCCGGCCGGGGAGCTGTTTTTT. Its translation is CASRIAGGPAGELFF.

The chain links TRBV5-4 to TRBJ2-3; 7 nucleotides line up with TRBD2. Unmatched junction bases numbered 16, after V lost 0 bases and J lost 6 bases. The CDR3 has 18 amino acids. The germline gives CDR1 SGHNT, CDR2 YYREEE (reference sequence). In nucleotides, the CDR3 is TGTGCCAGCAGCTTGGAGCCGAGCAGCGGGGCCGGGTCCGATACGCAGTATTTT. This codes for CASSLEPSSGAGSDTQYF.

V gene TRBV11-2 combines with J gene TRBJ2-2; a weak D match, TRBD1 (6 bases). The CDR3 length is 14 residues. Between the trimmed V and J ends, which lost 10 bases and 0 bases, there was a span of 12 bases. Germline V gene lookup returns CDR1 SGHAT and CDR2 FQNNGV. The CDR3 DNA sequence: TGTGCCACCAGGGGCAGACCGAACACCGGGGAGCTGTTTTTT. Translating it yields CATRGRPNTGELFF.

V and J are TRBV21-1 and TRBJ2-1; the table's D call, TRBD1, has no DNA check behind it. TRBV21-1 has pseudogene status. The CDR3 runs to 13 residues. The CDR3 DNA reads as TGTGCCGGCACAGAAAACAGGGTGTATGAGCAGTTCTTC. It is translated as CAGTENRVYEQFF.

The rearrangement joins TRBV19 to TRBJ2-1; 7 positions agree with TRBD1. CDR1 and CDR2 (germline): LNHDA, SQIVND (reference sequence). There are 15 residues in the CDR3. J lost 8 bases, V lost 6 bases, and 13 bases had no gene match. This CDR3 is CASSPTGVFWDEQFF. In DNA form, the CDR3 reads TGTGCCAGTAGCCCTACAGGGGTCTTTTGGGATGAGCAGTTCTTC.

The chain is built from TRBV19 and TRBJ2-6; 9 positions match TRBD2. There are 17 residues in the CDR3. Germline lookup yields CDR1 LNHDA and CDR2 SQIVND (reference sequence). After removal of 4 bases from V and 3 bases from J, the junction contained 7 bases not matched to a gene. The CDR3 DNA reads TGTGCCAGTAGTAGAGTAGCGGGAGATAGTGGGGCCAACGTCCTGACTTTC. This encodes CASSRVAGDSGANVLTF.

This sequence joins TRBV6-6 and TRBJ2-7, with 13 bases identical to TRBD2. Germline V gene data show CDR1 as MNHNY and CDR2 as SVGAGI (reference sequence). Trimming at V came to 5 bases and at J to 2 bases, leaving 3 bases not matched to a gene. CDR3 length equals 15 residues. The CDR3 coding sequence is TGTGCCAGCAGTACTAGCGGGAGGGTGACCTACGAGCAGTACTTC. It translates to CASSTSGRVTYEQYF.